This TCR beta chain was found in a study of beta chain features in type 1 diabetes (dated by TCRdb to 2016 to 2019). Notes on the research overall: Mean age, gender distribution, total cell number and subset yield did not differ between patients and healthy donors. Regulatory and stem cell-like memory subsets were isolated from only 8 patients and 8 healthy donors, whereas naive and central memory subsets came from all 30 or so donors. In the study, recently diagnosed type 1 diabetes patients and matched healthy donors were compared on the TCRB repertoires of their sorted circulating CD4+ T cell subsets. A total of around 100 million sorted cells were examined across all samples, and RNA yield correlated strongly with the number of cells per subset.

Based on the germline V gene (reference sequence), the CDR1 and CDR2 sequences are LNHDA and SQIVND. The CDR3 goes from the cysteine to the phenylalanine over 13 residues. The sequence is cut down to CDR3 DNA, 39 bases in frame from base 1. V is shortened by 4 bases, J by 3 bases, and the region joining them spans 8 bases. This clone appeared a few times. The target of this receptor is not known. It has no much larger one-base neighbor in the sample; base qualities were not kept. The entire isolated RNA was reverse transcribed using the High Capacity cDNA Reverse Transcription Kit, and thus expressed TCRB transcripts were sequenced. Deep immunoSEQ sequencing was performed on naive, central memory and regulatory T cell samples, with an average of around 3.5 million total reads per sample. Sorted cells were lysed in RLT buffer and RNA was extracted with DNase-treated RNeasy Micro or Mini kits, depending on cell number. Each cell subset was processed on its own to prevent cross-contamination, while patient and healthy donor samples were processed together. The immunoSEQ multiplex PCR was used to amplify TCRB sequences from cDNA, generating 87-bp fragments that spanned the CDR3 region. The amplicons were sequenced using the Illumina HiSeq platform. The paper's data handling went like this. Synthetic template baselines were used to correct PCR bias computationally, reads within Hamming distance 2 were collapsed, and singletons that could not be merged were discarded. By aligning reads against IMGT, V, D and J genes, CDR3 length, and insertions or deletions at six rearrangement sites were assigned. Clonotype counts were normalized to sorted cell number within each subset before computing true diversity and Gini coefficients with the tcR R package. Repertoire sharing was quantified using the overlap coefficient calculated on TCRB nucleotide sequences. Out-of-frame TCRB sequences from naive cells were analyzed as a proxy for the pre-selection repertoire. TCRdb provides this immuneACCESS table in a form limited to in-frame rearrangements. Some clones are lacking; in checked studies, under half of them reflect an unresolved V gene, and why the rest are absent is not known. V, J and clone size were drawn from that table, and D and trimming were deduced from the DNA. The sample contains hundreds of thousands of clones, 10% to 15% of them found a single time. The top ten clonotypes cover around 0.015% of the sample.

Study-wide findings and limitations: In all four CD4+ subsets, TCRB CDR3 length was moderately but significantly shorter in type 1 diabetes patients. Shorter templates might have been favored by PCR, but patient and control samples were amplified and corrected together, so both groups would have been affected equally by any skew. Because small numbers of individuals were included in the HLA sub-analyses, any influence of HLA type on TCRB rearrangement was left unresolved. At VDJ recombination sites, type 1 diabetes patients had fewer insertions and more deleted nucleotides, which implies abnormalities in thymic rearrangement. Naive, central memory and regulatory TCRB repertoires appeared to be more alike among patients than among healthy donors. Because cDNA was sequenced instead of genomic DNA, activated cells with high expression could be over-represented, although the groups did not differ in activation or CD3 levels.

Each donor gave one peripheral blood draw, averaging approximately 120 mL, which was collected into heparinised tubes. A BD FACSAria II and a panel including CD45RO, CCR7, CD25, CD127, CD95 and CD27 were used to sort naive, central memory, regulatory and stem cell-like memory CD4+ T cells. A purity above 98% was achieved for all sorted populations. PBMCs were isolated right away by Lymphoprep density gradient centrifugation and were stained directly, without culture. So that batch effects would be minimized, each experiment stained and sorted samples in pairs, pairing one healthy donor with one patient.

The V and J segments used are TRBV19 and TRBJ2-3; the D gene is perhaps TRBD1, on 6 matching bases. Sequencing was performed on naive CD4+ T cells from blood. The cell subset or site label here, explained by the study, means: true naive CD4+ T cells. This clonotype was sampled from a man aged 18 to 35 in good health. The DNA is TGTGCCAGTAGTAGAGACAGGACAGATACGCAGTATTTT. The resulting protein is CASSRDRTDTQYF. The entire variable domain, with the stretches around the CDR3 drawn from the reference TRBV19 and TRBJ2-3 proteins, is DGGITQSPKYLFRKEGQNVTLSCEQNLNHDAMYWYRQDPGQGLRLIYYSQIVNDFQKGDIAEGYSVSREKKESFPLTVTSAQKNPTAFYLCASSRDRTDTQYFGPGTRLTVL.